This T cell receptor (beta chain) was found in a study of shared clonotypes between healthy human individuals. Authors' methods: ImmunoSEQ yielded junction-only sequences lacking quality scores, so filtering differed. Here immunoSEQ multiplex PCR was the method, and the copy in TCRdb shows in-frame clones only, minus some. The V and J calls and clone size are taken from that table; D and trimming were inferred from the DNA. The table shows about 1 million clones, with 75% occurring only once. The germline gives CDR1 MDHEN, CDR2 SYDVKM. The J segment lost 6 bases and the V segment lost 9 bases, leaving 16 bases of the junction unmatched. The CDR3 is 15 amino acids.

Sequencing input: memory CD4+ T cells sorted from blood. Subset defined: CD45RA-negative fraction. The chain joins TRBV28 to TRBJ2-7; TRBD1 matches at 8 bases. The TCR originated in a man between 18 and 29 years old in good health. In nucleotides, the CDR3 is TGTGCCAGAGCACTTCCAGGGGGCCCCTCATTCGAGCAGTACTTC. As protein: CARALPGGPSFEQYF.